The 14 T cell receptor beta chains below come from one sample, sequenced in a study of T cell responses to AZD1222 COVID-19 vaccine. Only in-frame clones appear in the TCRdb table, and some are missing; sequencing was by immunoSEQ multiplex PCR. The sample shows about 140,000 clones, around 84% of them seen only once. Sequencing was performed on peripheral blood, taken on day 0 of AZD1222 vaccination. The receptors were sampled from an adult in good health.

This chain connects TRBV5-4 to TRBJ1-2, with 8 bases aligning to TRBD1. Germline V CDR1 and CDR2: SGHNT, YYREEE (reference sequence). The CDR3 consists of 16 residues. The J segment lost 6 bases and the V segment lost 4 bases, leaving 14 bases of the junction unmatched. The chain's CDR3 is CASSLLQGVTGHGYTF. The CDR3, as DNA: TGTGCCAGCAGCCTTCTACAGGGGGTCACCGGGCATGGCTACACCTTC. Full variable domain (remainder filled in from reference TRBV5-4 and TRBJ1-2): ETGVTQSPTHLIKTRGQQVTLRCSSQSGHNTVSWYQQALGQGPQFIFQYYREEENGRGNFPPRFSGLQFPNYSSELNVNALELDDSALYLCASSLLQGVTGHGYTFGSGTRLTVV.

The chain recombines TRBV7-9 with TRBJ1-1; 9 bases match TRBD1. The CDR3 is 15 residues long. The ends lost 4 bases at V and 1 base at J; junction bases unmatched: 4. The germline gives CDR1 SEHNR, CDR2 FQNEAQ (reference sequence). CDR3 DNA sequence: TGTGCCAGCAGCTCCGGACAGGGGACGAACACTGAAGCTTTCTTT. It is translated as CASSSGQGTNTEAFF.

This clone showed up just a few times. V usage is TRBV10-3 and J usage is TRBJ2-7; TRBD1 or TRBD2 may be the D gene (6 bases each). CDR1 is ENHRY and CDR2 is SYGVKD in the germline V gene. Deletions cut 6 bases from V and 0 bases from J, with 12 bases between. The CDR3 has 14 amino acids. In DNA form, the CDR3 reads TGTGCCATCAGACCCTCGGGGGCCTCCTACGAGCAGTACTTC. Its translation is CAIRPSGASYEQYF.

The chain recombines TRBV28 with TRBJ1-2, with 7 bases aligning to TRBD1. V lost 6 bases and J lost 6; bases outside the gene matches: 7. Per the germline V gene, CDR1 is MDHEN and CDR2 is SYDVKM. The CDR3 length is 13 residues. The CDR3: CASRPGTVNGYTF. CDR3 sequence (DNA): TGTGCCAGCAGACCTGGGACAGTAAATGGCTACACCTTC.

This sequence joins TRBV7-9 and TRBJ2-1, with D maybe TRBD2 (5 bases). This CDR3 comprises 17 residues. Per germline, CDR1 SEHNR and CDR2 FQNEAQ (reference sequence). The V and J ends lost 5 bases and 5 bases respectively, with 22 bases between them. In nucleotides, the CDR3 is TGTGCCAGCAGCCCCCGTGGAGAGGGCCGTCGCAACAATGAGCAGTTCTTC. Translating it yields CASSPRGEGRRNNEQFF. Full variable domain (rest looked up from reference TRBV7-9 and TRBJ2-1): DTGVSQNPRHKITKRGQNVTFRCDPISEHNRLYWYRQTLGQGPEFLTYFQNEAQLEKSRLLSDRFSAERPKGSFSTLEIQRTEQGDSAMYLCASSPRGEGRRNNEQFFGPGTRLTVL.

The chain employs TRBV7-2 and TRBJ2-7; D ambiguous. CDR3 length: 14 residues. Germline CDR1 is SGHTA and CDR2 is FQGNSA. V lost 3 bases, J lost 2 bases, and 11 bases lay in between. The CDR3 bases are TGTGCCAGCAGCTTCATCGGAGTCCCCTACGAGCAGTACTTC. The encoded protein is CASSFIGVPYEQYF.

The chain recombines TRBV7-9 with TRBJ1-2; TRBD1 matches 7 bases. This CDR3 contains 13 residues. Germline CDR1 and CDR2: SEHNR and FQNEAQ (reference sequence). V lost 1 base and J lost 4; bases outside the gene matches: 0. DNA of the CDR3: TGTGCCAGCAGCTTAGAGGGGGCCTATGGCTACACCTTC. Protein: CASSLEGAYGYTF. Together with reference TRBV7-9 and TRBJ1-2, the CDR3 gives the full variable domain: DTGVSQNPRHKITKRGQNVTFRCDPISEHNRLYWYRQTLGQGPEFLTYFQNEAQLEKSRLLSDRFSAERPKGSFSTLEIQRTEQGDSAMYLCASSLEGAYGYTFGSGTRLTVV.

The rearrangement uses TRBV5-1 and TRBJ1-5; 9 bases are shared with TRBD1. V lost 4 bases and J lost 6; bases outside the gene matches: 8. The CDR3 consists of 15 residues. Germline CDR1 is SGHRS and CDR2 is YFSETQ. For the CDR3, the DNA is TGCGCCAGCAGCCCCGGGACAGGGCAAAGTCAGCCCCAGCATTTT. Encoded protein: CASSPGTGQSQPQHF.

This chain uses TRBV2 with TRBJ2-4; no definite D call. This CDR3 spans 15 amino acids. Between the trimmed V and J ends, which lost 7 bases and 0 bases, there was a span of 13 bases. Germline V gives CDR1 SNHLY, CDR2 FYNNEI. As DNA, the CDR3 is TGTGCCAGCAATAGACAAGATATAGCCAAAAACATTCAGTACTTC. This gives the protein CASNRQDIAKNIQYF.

V gene TRBV7-6 combines with J gene TRBJ2-2; D may be TRBD2 (6 bases). Deletions cut 8 bases from V and 1 base from J, with 14 bases between. CDR1 and CDR2 from the germline V gene are SGHVS and FNYEAQ. The CDR3 consists of 15 residues. The CDR3 coding sequence is TGTGCCAGCCGACTAGGAGGGCAGAACACCGGGGAGCTGTTTTTT. Amino acids: CASRLGGQNTGELFF.

The chain is built from TRBV2 and TRBJ2-1, with TRBD1 identical over 8 bases. CDR1 and CDR2 from the germline V gene are SNHLY and FYNNEI. There are 14 residues in the CDR3. Unmatched junction bases numbered 6, after V lost 6 bases and J lost 5 bases. The CDR3 DNA reads TGTGCCAGCAGGGAACAGGGGGTGGACAATGAGCAGTTCTTC. Translated: CASREQGVDNEQFF.

The chain couples TRBV3-1 (or the pseudogene TRBV3-2) to TRBJ2-6; no clear D. V was clipped by 3 bases and J by 0 bases, with 3 bases between them. Germline CDR1 and CDR2: LGHDT and YNNKEL (reference sequence). The CDR3 has 14 amino acids. The CDR3: CASSQTSGANVLTF. The DNA for the CDR3 is TGTGCCAGCAGCCAGACCTCTGGGGCCAACGTCCTGACTTTC.

This chain connects TRBV5-8 to TRBJ2-2, with D possibly called TRBD1 or TRBD2 (5 bases each). Germline V gene data show CDR1 as SGHTS and CDR2 as YDEGEE. V shed 4 bases and J shed 5 bases, with 21 bases lying between them. The CDR3 runs to 17 residues. CDR3 in DNA: TGTGCCAGCAGCAGCCTGGGGGTGCCAAGGAAGACCGGGGAGCTGTTTTTT. It is translated as CASSSLGVPRKTGELFF.

The gene calls are TRBV7-9 and TRBJ1-1; 8 bases are shared with TRBD1. The CDR3 length is 16 residues. CDR1 is SEHNR and CDR2 is FQNEAQ in the germline V gene (reference sequence). J gave up 5 bases and V 4 bases, and 12 bases lay outside the gene matches. The CDR3 bases are TGTGCCAGCAGCTCCGGACAGGGAGGGGGTAAGACTGAAGCTTTCTTT. Translated, it gives CASSSGQGGGKTEAFF. The full variable domain, in which reference TRBV7-9 and TRBJ1-1 provide the parts outside the CDR3, is DTGVSQNPRHKITKRGQNVTFRCDPISEHNRLYWYRQTLGQGPEFLTYFQNEAQLEKSRLLSDRFSAERPKGSFSTLEIQRTEQGDSAMYLCASSSGQGGGKTEAFFGQGTRLTVV.